This TCR beta chain is from a study of blood T cell repertoires in COVID-19. CDR3 size: 15 residues. The junction had 8 bases not matched to a gene; V was cut back by 0 bases and J by 6 bases. Germline V gene data show CDR1 as SGHRS and CDR2 as YFSETQ. TCRdb's copy holds only in-frame clones and misses some; the assay was immunoSEQ multiplex PCR. This table holds about 160,000 clones, more than 60% found once. The rearrangement joins TRBV5-1 to TRBJ1-2; 7 nucleotides match TRBD1. This sequence was found in a man in his sixties with acute or convalescent COVID-19. Sequencing used peripheral blood. CDR3 sequence reads: CASSLAAAGGNGYTF. In DNA form, the CDR3 reads TGCGCCAGCAGCTTGGCCGCGGCAGGGGGAAATGGCTACACCTTC.